This is a list of T cell receptor beta chains from one sample in a study of blood T cell repertoires in COVID-19. The repertoire was sequenced with immunoSEQ multiplex PCR; TCRdb's copy has only in-frame clones and lacks some. The sample carries over 250,000 clones, around nine tenths recorded once. The sample comprised PBMCs or T cells enriched from blood (not recorded which). The source of these receptors is a young woman who had recovered from COVID-19. Each CDR3 is given with its conserved first and last residue. A D gene is named only where the DNA matches it firmly. Clone sizes are given selectively: once, few, many, or a class where the clone is expanded.

clone_size j_call d_call v_call cdr3_nt cdr3_aa
- TRBJ1-2 - TRBV19 TGTGCCAGTAGTATCTGGGGGGAGCATGGCTACACCTTC CASSIWGEHGYTF
- TRBJ2-6 TRBD1 TRBV4-1 TGCGCCAGCAGCCAGGAGGGACAGGGGTTAACAGGGGCCAACGTCCTGACTTTC CASSQEGQGLTGANVLTF
- TRBJ1-5 - TRBV7-2 TGTGCCAGCAGTCCTTTCGCGTCACAGCCCCAGCATTTT CASSPFASQPQHF
once TRBJ1-1 - TRBV28 TGTGCCAGCAGTTTGCAGGGAGGCACTGAAGCTTTCTTT CASSLQGGTEAFF
- TRBJ2-3 TRBD1 TRBV6-2/TRBV6-3 TGTGCCAGCAGTTACTCGGGCCAGGGGGCAGATACGCAGTATTTT CASSYSGQGADTQYF
- TRBJ2-3 TRBD2 TRBV9 TGTGCCAGCAGCGGCACTAGCGGGGGGGTTGATACGCAGTATTTT CASSGTSGGVDTQYF
- TRBJ2-5 TRBD1 TRBV7-2 TGTGCCAGCAGCCCCGGGACAGGGTACGAGACCCAGTACTTC CASSPGTGYETQYF
- TRBJ1-2 - TRBV14 TGTGCCAGCAGCATCATTAGTAACTATGGCTACACCTTC CASSIISNYGYTF
- TRBJ2-3 TRBD2 TRBV27 TGTGCCAGCAGCCGGGGACTAGCGGGGGTAGATACGCAGTATTTT CASSRGLAGVDTQYF
- TRBJ1-2 - TRBV4-2 TGTGCCAGCAGCCAAGGTGCTCTAGCTAACTATGGCTACACCTTC CASSQGALANYGYTF
- TRBJ2-3 TRBD2 TRBV9 TGTGCCAGCAGCTCTACTAGCGCCACTAGCACAGATACGCAGTATTTT CASSSTSATSTDTQYF
few TRBJ1-1 - TRBV27 TGTGCCAGCAGTTTAGGAGGGTTCGGCACTGAAGCTTTCTTT CASSLGGFGTEAFF
- TRBJ1-5 - TRBV27 TGTGCCAGCAGTTTCGGAGGTTCGGGACAGCCCCAGCATTTT CASSFGGSGQPQHF
- TRBJ2-1 TRBD2 TRBV6-5 TGTGCCGGGAGTCTTAGCGGGAGGTACAATGAGCAGTTCTTC CAGSLSGRYNEQFF
- TRBJ1-2 TRBD1 TRBV4-1 TGCGCCAGCAGCGCCCGGGACAGATTTTTTAACTATGGCTACACCTTC CASSARDRFFNYGYTF
- TRBJ2-6 TRBD1 TRBV7-9 TGTGCCAGCAGCTTAACTGGGACAGGGGGCGCTGGGGCCAACGTCCTGACTTTC CASSLTGTGGAGANVLTF
- TRBJ1-6 - TRBV7-9 TGTGCCAGCAGCTTAGTACAGGGCTACGCGGGGGATTCACCCCTCCACTTT CASSLVQGYAGDSPLHF
- TRBJ1-3 - TRBV2 TGTGCCAGCAGTGGAGTAAGGGGTGGAAACACCATATATTTT CASSGVRGGNTIYF
- TRBJ1-2 - TRBV12-3/TRBV12-4 TGTGCCAGCAGTTTTTCCTCGCGATATGGCTACACCTTC CASSFSSRYGYTF
- TRBJ2-1 TRBD2 TRBV27 TGTGCCAGCAGTTTACGGGGGGGCGGGGATGAGCAGTTCTTC CASSLRGGGDEQFF
- TRBJ1-2 TRBD1 TRBV5-6 TGTGCCAGCAGCTTGGCTACTGGACAGGGTAATGGCTACACCTTC CASSLATGQGNGYTF
- TRBJ1-5 TRBD1 TRBV19 TGTGCCAGTAGTATCATCCGACAGGGCGATAGGGAGCCCCAGCATTTT CASSIIRQGDREPQHF
- TRBJ1-5 - TRBV19 TGTGCCAGTAGTATATCTAGGGAGGACAATCAGCCCCAGCATTTT CASSISREDNQPQHF
- TRBJ1-2 - TRBV25-1 TGTGCCAGCAGTGGGGGCAGGGCTAACTATGGCTACACCTTC CASSGGRANYGYTF
- TRBJ2-7 TRBD2 TRBV29-1 TGCAGCGTCACCCCCGGGGGACTAGCGGGGGATCCCTCCTACGAGCAGTACTTC CSVTPGGLAGDPSYEQYF
- TRBJ1-5 - TRBV15 TGTGCCACCAGCAGATCAGGGACAACACATCAGCCCCAGCATTTT CATSRSGTTHQPQHF
- TRBJ1-3 - TRBV7-2 TGTGCCAGCAGCTTAGTGCAGGGGACTGGAAACACCATATATTTT CASSLVQGTGNTIYF
once TRBJ1-4 - TRBV28 TGTGCCAGCAGTCCTCAACAGGGACCTCTTGAAAAACTGTTTTTT CASSPQQGPLEKLFF
- TRBJ2-5 - TRBV27 TGTGCCAGCAGTCCGGGGGAGGAAGGGGAGACCCAGTACTTC CASSPGEEGETQYF